This T cell receptor (beta chain) was sequenced for a study of blood T cell repertoires in COVID-19. As for the study in general: Italy, Spain and the United States were the sources of the convalescent and acute COVID-19 samples. PBMCs, B-cell-depleted T cells, or T cells provided the cDNA or gDNA that made up the material.

CDR1 and CDR2 from the germline V gene are MNHEY and SVGAGI. J gave up 5 bases and V 11 bases, and 12 bases lay outside the gene matches. The CDR3 length is 14 residues. Authors' data handling: By means of reference gene primer amplification, nucleated cell counts were estimated. The repertoire was sequenced with immunoSEQ multiplex PCR; TCRdb's copy has only in-frame clones and lacks some. V and J calls plus clone size are reproduced from that table; the DNA served to infer D and trimming. The top ten clones hold around 5.4% of a sample with about 100,000 clones, 70% to 90% of them seen once. This TCR was sampled from a human donor in a cohort sampled during active COVID-19. What was sequenced was peripheral blood. The rearrangement joins TRBV6-5 to TRBJ2-7; 10 positions match TRBD1. The CDR3 DNA reads as TGTGCCGGTGTTAGTGACAGGGGGCCAGACGAGCAGTACTTC. Its protein product is CAGVSDRGPDEQYF.